These 31 T cell receptor beta chains were all obtained from the same sample, sequenced in a study of cytomegalovirus exposure and HLA in healthy donors. PCR employed 60 Vbeta and 13 Jbeta primers. Produced via immunoSEQ multiplex PCR; TCRdb's table is partial and in-frame only. The sample carries about 150,000 clones, around 88% recorded once. The sample was PBMCs. The source is a young woman in good health and CMV-seronegative.

This clone appeared a single time. This chain joins TRBV6-5 and TRBJ2-1; 8 bases line up with TRBD2. CDR1 and CDR2 (germline): MNHEY, SVGAGI. This CDR3 is 16 amino acids long. V trimming: 4 bases; J trimming: 6 bases; junction bases outside the gene matches: 11. This CDR3 reads CASSFWRGAPSNEQFF. The DNA of the CDR3 is TGTGCCAGCAGTTTTTGGCGGGGGGCCCCCTCCAATGAGCAGTTCTTC.

The chain links TRBV7-9 to TRBJ1-1; D uncertain. Germline V gene sequence: CDR1 SEHNR, CDR2 FQNEAQ (reference sequence). Trimming pared 3 bases from V and 0 bases from J, leaving 8 bases between. The CDR3 spans 14 residues. The CDR3 DNA reads TGTGCCAGCAGCTTGCAGGCAATGAACACTGAAGCTTTCTTT. Encoded protein: CASSLQAMNTEAFF.

The chain links TRBV27 to TRBJ2-5; D gene unclear. The tail of the sequence fits TRBJ2-7 better, so the J call may be wrong. This CDR3 has 13 residues. Germline CDR1 reads MNHEY; CDR2 reads SMNVEV (reference sequence). CDR3 protein: CASSFETGYEQYF. For the CDR3, the DNA is TGTGCCAGCAGTTTTGAGACTGGCTACGAGCAGTACTTC.

V is TRBV27 and J is TRBJ2-3; a weak D match, TRBD2 (5 bases). Per germline, CDR1 MNHEY and CDR2 SMNVEV (reference sequence). The length of the CDR3 is 13 residues. The V gene lost 4 bases and the J gene lost 10 bases, with 15 bases spanning the gap. The CDR3 sequence: CASSSLGFHAQYF. CDR3 bases: TGTGCCAGCAGTTCACTAGGATTCCATGCGCAGTATTTT.

About this clone itself: The sample carries other DNA sequences with the same CDR3. The V and J genes are TRBV5-4 and TRBJ1-5, with 8 bases that match TRBD1. The J segment lost 6 bases and the V segment lost 1 base, leaving 3 bases of the junction unmatched. The CDR3 contains 14 residues. Germline CDR1 SGHNT, CDR2 YYREEE (reference sequence). The CDR3 loop reads CASSLQGAGQPQHF. CDR3 DNA: TGTGCCAGCAGCTTGCAGGGGGCCGGTCAGCCCCAGCATTTT.

This sequence joins TRBV6-6 and TRBJ1-4; 11 positions match TRBD1. In germline, CDR1 is MNHNY, CDR2 SVGAGI (reference sequence). J lost 9 bases, V lost 2 bases, and 2 bases had no gene match. This CDR3 spans 14 amino acids. CDR3 protein: CASSYGTGGKKLFF. CDR3 bases: TGTGCCAGCAGTTACGGGACAGGGGGAAAAAAACTGTTTTTT.

The gene calls are TRBV5-1 and TRBJ1-2; D call uncertain. Germline lookup yields CDR1 SGHRS and CDR2 YFSETQ. The ends were cut back, 4 bases at V and 1 base at J, with 5 bases in the middle. The CDR3 has 12 residues. CDR3 residues: CASSPNNYGYTF. In DNA form, the CDR3 reads TGCGCCAGCAGCCCAAATAACTATGGCTACACCTTC.

The chain is built from TRBV5-4 and TRBJ1-5, with a possible D match to TRBD1 (6 bases). The CDR3 sequence is 14 residues long. Germline CDR1 reads SGHNT; CDR2 reads YYREEE (reference sequence). The V end lost 0 bases, the J end lost 6 bases, and 10 bases lay between the germline ends. This CDR3 is CASSLAGARQPQHF. The CDR3, as DNA: TGTGCCAGCAGCTTGGCAGGGGCACGTCAGCCCCAGCATTTT. The entire variable domain, with the rest obtained from reference TRBV5-4 and TRBJ1-5, is as follows: ETGVTQSPTHLIKTRGQQVTLRCSSQSGHNTVSWYQQALGQGPQFIFQYYREEENGRGNFPPRFSGLQFPNYSSELNVNALELDDSALYLCASSLAGARQPQHFGDGTRLSIL.

The V gene is TRBV19, the J gene TRBJ1-2, with D maybe TRBD1 (6 bases). V was trimmed by 4 bases and J by 4 bases, leaving 13 bases between them. Germline V gene data show CDR1 as LNHDA and CDR2 as SQIVND (reference sequence). The CDR3 extends over 14 amino acids. The CDR3 is CASSTPGAIYGYTF. The CDR3 region has the DNA TGTGCCAGTAGTACTCCAGGGGCAATCTATGGCTACACCTTC.

This clone was detected only once. The chain recombines TRBV2 with TRBJ2-1, with TRBD1 matching over 7 bases. CDR3 size: 12 residues. The germline gives CDR1 SNHLY, CDR2 FYNNEI. Unmatched junction bases numbered 3, after V lost 7 bases and J lost 6 bases. This CDR3 is CASNRGPNEQFF. The CDR3 region has the DNA TGTGCCAGCAACAGGGGCCCCAATGAGCAGTTCTTC. Using reference TRBV2 and TRBJ2-1 for the parts outside the CDR3, the full variable domain is EPEVTQTPSHQVTQMGQEVILRCVPISNHLYFYWYRQILGQKVEFLVSFYNNEISEKSEIFDDQFSVERPDGSNFTLKIRSTKLEDSAMYFCASNRGPNEQFFGPGTRLTVL.

Here the CDR3 reads CASSLRTSLSYNEQFF. In nucleotides, the CDR3 is TGTGCCAGCAGCCTCCGGACTAGCCTCTCCTACAATGAGCAGTTCTTC. This chain links TRBV5-4 with TRBJ2-1; 8 bases fit TRBD2. V was clipped by 4 bases and J by 0 bases; unmatched bases: 6. The CDR3 contains 16 residues. Per germline, CDR1 SGHNT and CDR2 YYREEE (reference sequence). Full variable domain (remainder filled in from reference TRBV5-4 and TRBJ2-1): ETGVTQSPTHLIKTRGQQVTLRCSSQSGHNTVSWYQQALGQGPQFIFQYYREEENGRGNFPPRFSGLQFPNYSSELNVNALELDDSALYLCASSLRTSLSYNEQFFGPGTRLTVL.

The chain has TRBV30 and TRBJ1-6, with a possible D match to TRBD1 (5 bases). This CDR3 is built from 15 residues. In germline, CDR1 is GTSNPN, CDR2 SVGIG (reference sequence). Trimming took off 7 bases at V and 4 bases at J, with 17 bases between the two ends. This CDR3 reads CASTGMSGYNSPLHF. In DNA form, the CDR3 reads TGTGCCTCCACAGGCATGAGTGGGTATAATTCACCCCTCCACTTT.

The J gene is TRBJ2-1, the V gene TRBV28; 12 bases match TRBD2. V lost 2 bases to trimming and J lost 4 bases; unmatched junction nucleotides: 6. Germline V lookup: CDR1 MDHEN, CDR2 SYDVKM. The CDR3 consists of 17 residues. Written as DNA, the CDR3 is TGTGCCAGCAGTTTAGACATTGGACTAGCGGGGTACAATGAGCAGTTCTTC. It specifies CASSLDIGLAGYNEQFF.

The chain couples TRBV5-1 to TRBJ2-3, with D perhaps TRBD2 (6 bases). Trimming cost V 4 bases and J 6 bases, with 21 bases left between them. Germline V gene data show CDR1 as SGHRS and CDR2 as YFSETQ. The CDR3 is made up of 16 amino acids. CDR3 sequence: CASSRRPTSKGDTQYF. In DNA form, the CDR3 reads TGCGCCAGCAGCCGCCGTCCGACTAGTAAAGGGGATACGCAGTATTTT.

This rearrangement joins TRBV27 to TRBJ1-1; D is ambiguous. The CDR3 contains 17 residues. V was cut by 4 bases and J by 4 bases, with 22 bases left in between. Germline lookup yields CDR1 MNHEY and CDR2 SMNVEV (reference sequence). This chain's CDR3 is CASSSIPISAPGTEAFF. In DNA form, the CDR3 reads TGTGCCAGCAGTTCTATTCCCATTTCAGCGCCGGGCACTGAAGCTTTCTTT.

This sequence joins TRBV28 and TRBJ1-1, with D hard to call. V lost 5 bases and J lost 1, with 20 bases in between. This CDR3 comprises 17 residues. Germline V CDR1 and CDR2: MDHEN, SYDVKM. CDR3 sequence (DNA): TGTGCCAGCAGTAGTCTTGGAGATCCAGAACGGAACACTGAAGCTTTCTTT. Residues: CASSSLGDPERNTEAFF.

V and J are TRBV5-1 and TRBJ1-1; 8 nucleotides align to TRBD1. The V gene end was trimmed by 0 bases and the J gene end by 1 base; junction bases not matched to a gene: 5. CDR1 is SGHRS and CDR2 is YFSETQ in the germline V gene. The CDR3 totals 16 residues. In DNA, the CDR3 is TGCGCCAGCAGCTTGGGCCCCCAGGGGGCGAACACTGAAGCTTTCTTT. Protein: CASSLGPQGANTEAFF.

The V and J genes are TRBV30 and TRBJ1-3; D remains ambiguous. Germline CDR1 GTSNPN, CDR2 SVGIG (reference sequence). Trimming removed 4 bases from V and 8 bases from J, with 24 bases in between. The CDR3 covers 16 residues. CDR3 bases: TGTGCCTGGAAGAACCCTGTGCGAGAAATTTTCGACACCATATATTTT. Amino acids: CAWKNPVREIFDTIYF. The entire variable domain, with the rest obtained from reference TRBV30 and TRBJ1-3, is as follows: SQTIHQWPATLVQPVGSPLSLECTVEGTSNPNLYWYRQAAGRGLQLLFYSVGIGQISSEVPQNLSASRPQDRQFILSSKKLLLSDSGFYLCAWKNPVREIFDTIYFGEGSWLTVV.

The J gene is TRBJ2-7, the V gene TRBV27; 8 positions agree with TRBD1. Germline CDR1 reads MNHEY; CDR2 reads SMNVEV (reference sequence). The V and J ends lost 3 bases and 1 base, in that order; junction bases with no gene match: 5. CDR3 size: 15 residues. CDR3: CASSFVDRVSYEQYF. The CDR3 DNA reads TGTGCCAGCAGTTTTGTGGACAGGGTTTCCTACGAGCAGTACTTC.

V usage is TRBV4-1 and J usage is TRBJ2-1; possible D gene TRBD2, 6 bases. Germline values: CDR1 MGHRA, CDR2 YSYEKL. Deletions cut 5 bases from V and 5 bases from J, with 16 bases between. The CDR3 spans 15 residues. The CDR3 protein is CASSELGGSNNEQFF. The CDR3 DNA sequence: TGCGCCAGCAGCGAATTGGGGGGTTCAAACAATGAGCAGTTCTTC.

The CDR3, as DNA: TGTGCCAGTAGTATTCGGGTGGGAGGCCAGCCCCAGCATTTT. It encodes CASSIRVGGQPQHF. The genes are TRBV19 and TRBJ1-5; D is undetermined. The ends were cut back, 3 bases at V and 7 bases at J, with 13 bases in the middle. The CDR3 extends over 14 amino acids. Germline V gives CDR1 LNHDA, CDR2 SQIVND (reference sequence).

The chain uses TRBV2 and TRBJ1-6; perhaps TRBD1 as D (5 bases). CDR3 size: 13 residues. V dropped 7 bases and J dropped 5 bases, with 9 bases sitting between them. Germline CDR1 reads SNHLY; CDR2 reads FYNNEI. CDR3 sequence: CASNSRDNSPLHF. Here the CDR3 DNA reads TGTGCCAGCAATAGCAGGGATAATTCACCCCTCCACTTT.

This rearrangement joins TRBV9 to TRBJ2-3; 7 bases map to TRBD1. Germline V lookup: CDR1 SGDLS, CDR2 YYNGEE. There are 14 residues in the CDR3. Trimming at V came to 2 bases and at J to 4 bases, leaving 4 bases not matched to a gene. In DNA, the CDR3 is TGTGCCAGCAGCGTCACAGGGGCGGCAGATACGCAGTATTTT. This codes for CASSVTGAADTQYF.

The rearrangement links TRBV5-4 to TRBJ1-2, with TRBD1 matching over 8 bases. Germline CDR1 reads SGHNT; CDR2 reads YYREEE (reference sequence). J was trimmed by 6 bases and V by 0 bases; bases with no gene match: 7. The CDR3 length is 15 residues. The CDR3 sequence is CASSLDRQGADGYTF. The CDR3 region has the DNA TGTGCCAGCAGCTTGGATCGGCAGGGGGCCGATGGCTACACCTTC.

V gene TRBV9 combines with J gene TRBJ2-2, with D perhaps TRBD2 (6 bases). The length of the CDR3 is 14 residues. CDR1 and CDR2 (germline): SGDLS, YYNGEE. V was clipped by 5 bases and J by 6 bases, with 14 bases between them. For the CDR3, the DNA is TGTGCCAGCAGACGACCCGGGACTTCCGGGGAGCTGTTTTTT. This codes for CASRRPGTSGELFF.

This chain uses TRBV27 with TRBJ1-4; D is ambiguous. The CDR3 runs 16 residues. Looked up from germline, CDR1 is MNHEY and CDR2 is SMNVEV (reference sequence). V lost 4 bases and J 3 bases, leaving 15 bases between the germline ends. The CDR3 sequence: CASSSSGLWSNEKLFF. The CDR3 DNA is TGTGCCAGCAGTTCATCAGGACTATGGTCTAATGAAAAACTGTTTTTT. The complete variable domain, with remaining parts taken from reference TRBV27 and TRBJ1-4, reads EAQVTQNPRYLITVTGKKLTVTCSQNMNHEYMSWYRQDPGLGLRQIYYSMNVEVTDKGDVPEGYKVSRKEKRNFPLILESPSPNQTSLYFCASSSSGLWSNEKLFFGSGTQLSVL.

The J gene is TRBJ1-2, the V gene TRBV19; no clear D. Per germline, CDR1 LNHDA and CDR2 SQIVND (reference sequence). The CDR3 has 15 amino acids. V lost 2 bases and J 4 bases, leaving 14 bases between the germline ends. This CDR3 reads CASSIYRGFGYGYTF. In DNA, the CDR3 is TGTGCCAGTAGTATATACAGAGGGTTTGGCTATGGCTACACCTTC.

The chain is built from TRBV30 and TRBJ2-1; the match to TRBD1 covers 8 bases. CDR1 is GTSNPN, CDR2 SVGIG, per germline (reference sequence). The length of the CDR3 is 15 residues. V dropped 7 bases and J dropped 0; count of bases not matched to a gene: 8. This chain's CDR3 is CASQGGQRSYNEQFF. The CDR3 nucleotides are TGTGCCTCACAGGGGGGACAGCGCTCCTACAATGAGCAGTTCTTC.

The V call is TRBV9, the J call TRBJ2-2, with 12 bases identical to TRBD2. The CDR3 is 16 residues long. Losses at the gene ends were 4 bases for V and 10 bases for J; bases not matched to a gene: 11. Germline values: CDR1 SGDLS, CDR2 YYNGEE. CDR3 sequence reads: CASSSKLAGGKEELFF. CDR3 DNA: TGTGCCAGCAGCTCGAAACTAGCGGGAGGAAAAGAGGAGCTGTTTTTT.

The rearrangement links TRBV10-3 to TRBJ1-2, with 9 bases identical to TRBD1. The germline gives CDR1 ENHRY, CDR2 SYGVKD. There are 13 residues in the CDR3. With 5 bases clipped from V and 4 bases from J, the junction kept 2 bases outside the gene matches. The CDR3, as DNA: TGTGCCATCAGTACAGGGGGCGGCTATGGCTACACCTTC. Translated: CAISTGGGYGYTF.

As DNA, the CDR3 is TGTGCCAGCAGCACCTGGACCGTCAGTCAGGGAGATACGCAGTATTTT. Residues: CASSTWTVSQGDTQYF. The chain has TRBV7-9 and TRBJ2-3, with D perhaps matching TRBD1 (5 bases). The V gene lost 5 bases and the J gene lost 5 bases, with 20 bases spanning the gap. CDR3 size: 16 residues. Germline loops: CDR1 SEHNR, CDR2 FQNEAQ (reference sequence).